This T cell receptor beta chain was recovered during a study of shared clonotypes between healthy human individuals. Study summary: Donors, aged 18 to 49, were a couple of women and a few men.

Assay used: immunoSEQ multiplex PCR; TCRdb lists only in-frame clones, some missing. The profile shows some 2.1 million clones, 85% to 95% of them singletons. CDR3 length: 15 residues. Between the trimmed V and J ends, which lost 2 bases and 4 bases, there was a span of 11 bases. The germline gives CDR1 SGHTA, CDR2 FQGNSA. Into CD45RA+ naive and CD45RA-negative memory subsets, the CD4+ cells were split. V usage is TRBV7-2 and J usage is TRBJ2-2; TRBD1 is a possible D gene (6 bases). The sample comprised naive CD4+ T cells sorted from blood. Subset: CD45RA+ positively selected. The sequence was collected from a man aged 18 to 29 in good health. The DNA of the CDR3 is TGTGCCAGCAGCTTATTGACCAGGGGCACCGGGGAGCTGTTTTTT. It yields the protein CASSLLTRGTGELFF.